This T cell receptor beta chain comes out of a study of shared clonotypes between healthy human individuals. Study-wide context: CD4 naive and CD4 memory each took three plates per donor, while CD8 naive took two and CD8 memory one. Notes on the study in general: It was the few donors that limited the genetic and exposure-history diversity represented.

Trimming removed 7 bases from V and 1 base from J, with 10 bases in between. Germline V CDR1 and CDR2: MDHEN, SYDVKM. This CDR3 has 13 residues. Some clones are missing from TCRdb's copy, which holds only in-frame ones; the method was immunoSEQ multiplex PCR. The repertoire holds hundreds of thousands of clones, with 73% as singletons. On this clone: The antigen remains unidentified.

Memory CD4+ cells were the fraction left after CD45RA+ naive selection. The sequence was obtained from a man aged 25-45 years in good health. The sequenced sample was memory CD4+ T cells sorted from blood. Subset in this sample: CD45RA-negative fraction. The V gene is TRBV28, the J gene TRBJ1-1; D gene unclear. CDR3 residues: CASKDWGNTEAFF. The CDR3 coding sequence is TGTGCCAGCAAGGATTGGGGGAACACTGAAGCTTTCTTT.